This T cell receptor (beta chain) emerged from a study of blood T cells in healthy people across ages. The authors extracted at least 5 micrograms of total RNA per sample. For the second PCR, which ran for roughly 6 to 12 cycles, a sample-barcoded 5' primer and a J-beta primer mix were used. One entry per CDR3 protein results from TCRdb running MiXCR on the 5' RACE reads. The sample includes about 1,500,000 distinct CDR3 sequences, around 39% seen only once; the top ten take under 8%. The sequencing sample was made of blood. This TCR was sampled from a woman between 18 and 29 years old in good health.

CDR3 in DNA: TGTGCCAGCAGTCCCCGACAGGGGGCCCACGAGCAGTACTTC. This sequence encodes CASSPRQGAHEQYF. This chain uses TRBV28 with TRBJ2-7; 10 positions match TRBD1. This CDR3 has 14 residues. With V trimmed by 5 bases and J by 5 bases, 6 bases remained unmatched. The germline gives CDR1 MDHEN, CDR2 SYDVKM. Drawing the rest from reference TRBV28 and TRBJ2-7, the complete variable domain is DVKVTQSSRYLVKRTGEKVFLECVQDMDHENMFWYRQDPGLGLRLIYFSYDVKMKEKGDIPEGYSVSREKKERFSLILESASTNQTSMYLCASSPRQGAHEQYFGPGTRLTVT.